This paragraph reports one T cell receptor (beta chain). Its antigen is unidentified. The authors produced TCR alpha and TCR beta cDNA libraries with sample barcodes and UMIs by 5'RACE using constant-segment primers. In TCRdb, the 5' RACE reads were re-called with MiXCR into one record per CDR3 protein. Among some 210,000 distinct CDR3 sequences, around 25% were seen once, and the ten largest hold about an eighth. The record originates from a study of T-cell memory formation after mild COVID-19. Study context: TCR clusters were mostly donor specific.

Study results and caveats: For contracting clones, CD4+ ones sat mainly in CM and EM, CD8+ in EMRA.

Sequencing was carried out using PBMCs or a T cell subset sorted from them (not recorded which). The receptor was isolated from an adult woman who had mild COVID-19 (a few samples of this study predate the infection). Cell type and time point are not known.

The CDR3 DNA reads as TGTGCCAGCAGCTCAGACAGGGGTACTCGGGGCAATCAGCCCCAGCATTTT. Its protein is CASSSDRGTRGNQPQHF. The chain uses TRBV7-2 and TRBJ1-5; 8 bases agree with TRBD1. The CDR3 covers 17 residues. Germline CDR1 SGHTA, CDR2 FQGNSA. Germline trimming cut 4 bases from V and 2 bases from J; bases unmatched to any gene: 10.